This TCR beta chain was identified in a study of graft-versus-host responses after intestinal transplantation. Study summary: Multivisceral, liver-intestinal, or isolated intestinal transplants were given to recipients.

V lost 6 bases and J lost 0, with 6 bases in between. The CDR3 is 13 amino acids. Germline V CDR1 and CDR2: SGHTA, FQGNSA. Regarding the study as a whole: Allografts carried high graft-versus-host to host-versus-graft clonal ratios in patients having graft-donor T cell macrochimerism.

TCRdb's copy holds only in-frame clones and misses some; the assay was immunoSEQ multiplex PCR. The sample records about 40,000 clones, 90% to 95% being singletons. A remark on this clone: Antigen specificity is unknown.

Sequencing used unstimulated CD8+ T cells sorted from spleen or lymph node cells, obtained before transplant. The TCR was taken from a human donor who was the organ donor for an intestinal transplant. The chain links TRBV7-2 to TRBJ2-4; the D is unclear. CDR3 nucleotide sequence: TGTGCCAGCAGAGGAATAGCCAAAAACATTCAGTACTTC. Amino acid sequence: CASRGIAKNIQYF.